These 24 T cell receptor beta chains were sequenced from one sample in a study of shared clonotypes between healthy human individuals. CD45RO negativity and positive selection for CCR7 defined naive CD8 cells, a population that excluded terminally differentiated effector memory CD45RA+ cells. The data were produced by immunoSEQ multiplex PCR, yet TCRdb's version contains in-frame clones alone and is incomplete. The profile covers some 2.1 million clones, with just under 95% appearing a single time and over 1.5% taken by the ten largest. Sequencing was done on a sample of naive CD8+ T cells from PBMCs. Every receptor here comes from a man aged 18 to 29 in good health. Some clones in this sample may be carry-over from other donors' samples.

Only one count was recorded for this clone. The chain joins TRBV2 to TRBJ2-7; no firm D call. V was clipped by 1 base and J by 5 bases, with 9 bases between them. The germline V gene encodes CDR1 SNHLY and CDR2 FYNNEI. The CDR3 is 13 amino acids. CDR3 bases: TGTGCCAGCAGTGAAGTAGGGCGCCACGAGCAGTACTTC. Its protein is CASSEVGRHEQYF.

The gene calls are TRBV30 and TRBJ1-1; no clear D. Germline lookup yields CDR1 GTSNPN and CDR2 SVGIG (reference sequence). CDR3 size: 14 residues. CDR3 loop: CALQPALGITEAFF. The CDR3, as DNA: TGTGCTCTTCAACCGGCCCTGGGGATCACTGAAGCTTTCTTT.

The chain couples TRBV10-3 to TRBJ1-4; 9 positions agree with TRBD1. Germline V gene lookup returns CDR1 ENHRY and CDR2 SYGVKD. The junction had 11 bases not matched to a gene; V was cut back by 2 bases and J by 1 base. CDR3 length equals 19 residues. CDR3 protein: CAISETLLKTGGTNEKLFF. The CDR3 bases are TGTGCCATCAGTGAGACCCTCCTCAAGACAGGGGGAACTAATGAAAAACTGTTTTTT.

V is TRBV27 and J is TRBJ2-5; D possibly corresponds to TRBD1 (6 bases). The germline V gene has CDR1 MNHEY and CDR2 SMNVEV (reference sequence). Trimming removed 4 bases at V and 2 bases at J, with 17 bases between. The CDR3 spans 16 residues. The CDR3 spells CASSSRDTTVQETQYF. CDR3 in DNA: TGTGCCAGCAGTTCTCGGGACACGACCGTACAAGAGACCCAGTACTTC.

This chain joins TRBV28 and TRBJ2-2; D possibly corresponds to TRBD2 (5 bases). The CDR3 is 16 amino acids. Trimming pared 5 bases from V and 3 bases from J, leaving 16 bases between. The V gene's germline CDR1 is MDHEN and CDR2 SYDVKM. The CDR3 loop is CASSLIGGSYTGELFF. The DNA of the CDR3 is TGTGCCAGCAGTCTGATAGGAGGCTCTTACACCGGGGAGCTGTTTTTT.

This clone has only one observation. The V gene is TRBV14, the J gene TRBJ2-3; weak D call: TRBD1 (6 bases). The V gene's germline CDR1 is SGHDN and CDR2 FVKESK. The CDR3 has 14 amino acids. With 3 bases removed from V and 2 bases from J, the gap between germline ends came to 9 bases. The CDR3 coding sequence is TGTGCCAGCAGCCAGGGGGCGTCCACAGATACGCAGTATTTT. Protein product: CASSQGASTDTQYF.

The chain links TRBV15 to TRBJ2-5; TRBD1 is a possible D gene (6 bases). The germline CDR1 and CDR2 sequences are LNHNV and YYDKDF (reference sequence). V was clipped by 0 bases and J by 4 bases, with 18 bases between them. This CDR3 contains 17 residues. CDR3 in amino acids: CATSRDRRGRGGETQYF. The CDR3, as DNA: TGTGCCACCAGCAGAGATCGTAGGGGACGAGGGGGAGAGACCCAGTACTTC.

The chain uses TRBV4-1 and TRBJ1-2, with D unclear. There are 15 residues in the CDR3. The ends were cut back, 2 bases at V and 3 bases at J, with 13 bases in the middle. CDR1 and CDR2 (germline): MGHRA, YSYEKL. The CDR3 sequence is CASSQRIGVDYGYTF. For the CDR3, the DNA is TGCGCCAGCAGCCAACGCATAGGAGTCGACTATGGCTACACCTTC.

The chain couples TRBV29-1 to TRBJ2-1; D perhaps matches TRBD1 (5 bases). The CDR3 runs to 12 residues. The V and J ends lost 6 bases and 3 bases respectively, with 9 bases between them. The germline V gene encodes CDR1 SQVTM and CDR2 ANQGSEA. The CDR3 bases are TGCAGCGTGGGGCCCGTCTACAATGAGCAGTTCTTC. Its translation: CSVGPVYNEQFF.

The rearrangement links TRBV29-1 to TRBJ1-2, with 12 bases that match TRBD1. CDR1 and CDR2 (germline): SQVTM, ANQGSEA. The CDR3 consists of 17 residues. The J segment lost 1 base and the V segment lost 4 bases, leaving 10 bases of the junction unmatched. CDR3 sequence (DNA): TGCAGCGTTGGAACATTTGGGACAGGGGGCAATAACTATGGCTACACCTTC. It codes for CSVGTFGTGGNNYGYTF.

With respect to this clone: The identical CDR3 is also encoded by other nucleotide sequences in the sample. CDR3 coding DNA: TGTGCCAGCAGTTTAGGCAGGGTGAACACTGAAGCTTTCTTT. Translated, it gives CASSLGRVNTEAFF. The chain couples TRBV28 to TRBJ1-1; the D gene is possibly TRBD1 (5 bases). CDR3 length: 14 residues. The V and J ends lost 2 bases and 0 bases respectively, with 7 bases between them. Germline-derived CDR1 and CDR2 are MDHEN and SYDVKM.

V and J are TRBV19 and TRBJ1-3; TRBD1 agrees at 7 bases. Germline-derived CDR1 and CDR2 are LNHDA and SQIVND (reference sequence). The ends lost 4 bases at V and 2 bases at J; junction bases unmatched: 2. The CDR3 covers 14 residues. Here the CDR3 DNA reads TGTGCCAGTAGTACTCAGGGGGCTGGAAACACCATATATTTT. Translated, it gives CASSTQGAGNTIYF.

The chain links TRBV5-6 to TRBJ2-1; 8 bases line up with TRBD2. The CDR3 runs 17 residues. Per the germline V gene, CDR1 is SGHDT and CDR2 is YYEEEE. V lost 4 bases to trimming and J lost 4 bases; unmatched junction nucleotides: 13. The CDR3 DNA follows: TGTGCCAGCAGCCAATATGAGAGACTAGCGTCTTACAATGAGCAGTTCTTC. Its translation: CASSQYERLASYNEQFF.

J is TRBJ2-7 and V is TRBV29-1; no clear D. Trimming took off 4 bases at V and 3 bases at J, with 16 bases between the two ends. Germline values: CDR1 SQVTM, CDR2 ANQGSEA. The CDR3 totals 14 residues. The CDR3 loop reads CSVVDPRTFYEQYF. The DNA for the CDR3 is TGCAGCGTTGTGGACCCCAGAACCTTCTACGAGCAGTACTTC.

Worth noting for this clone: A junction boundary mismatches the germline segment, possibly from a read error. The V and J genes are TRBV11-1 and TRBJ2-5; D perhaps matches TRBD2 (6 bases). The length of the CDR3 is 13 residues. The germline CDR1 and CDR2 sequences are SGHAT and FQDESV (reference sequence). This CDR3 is CASSLAPQRGKDF. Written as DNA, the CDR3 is TGTGCCAGCAGCTTAGCGCCCCAGCGCGGGAAGGACTTC.

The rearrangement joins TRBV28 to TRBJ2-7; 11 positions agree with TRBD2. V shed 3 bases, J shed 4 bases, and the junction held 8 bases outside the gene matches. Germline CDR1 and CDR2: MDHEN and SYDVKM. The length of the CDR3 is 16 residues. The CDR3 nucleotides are TGTGCCAGCAGTTTTCTTAGCGGGAGGGCCGCGTACGAGCAGTACTTC. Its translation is CASSFLSGRAAYEQYF.

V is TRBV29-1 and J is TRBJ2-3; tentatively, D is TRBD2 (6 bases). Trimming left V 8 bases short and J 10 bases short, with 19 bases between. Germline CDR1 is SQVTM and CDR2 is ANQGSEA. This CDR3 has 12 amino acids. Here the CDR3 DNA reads TGCAGCCTTTGGGACTTTCGCCATCCGCAGTATTTT. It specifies CSLWDFRHPQYF.

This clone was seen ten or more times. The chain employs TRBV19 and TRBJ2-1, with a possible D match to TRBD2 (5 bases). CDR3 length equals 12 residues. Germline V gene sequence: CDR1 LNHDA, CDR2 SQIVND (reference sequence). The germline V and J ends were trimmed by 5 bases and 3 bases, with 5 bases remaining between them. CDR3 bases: TGTGCCAGTAGTCGGGACTACAATGAGCAGTTCTTC. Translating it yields CASSRDYNEQFF.

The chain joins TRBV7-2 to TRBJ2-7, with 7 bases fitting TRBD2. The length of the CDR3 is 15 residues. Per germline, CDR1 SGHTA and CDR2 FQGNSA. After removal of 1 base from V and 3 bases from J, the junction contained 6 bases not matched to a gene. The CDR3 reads CASSLDGSGIYEQYF. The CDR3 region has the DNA TGTGCCAGCAGCTTAGATGGGAGCGGGATCTACGAGCAGTACTTC.

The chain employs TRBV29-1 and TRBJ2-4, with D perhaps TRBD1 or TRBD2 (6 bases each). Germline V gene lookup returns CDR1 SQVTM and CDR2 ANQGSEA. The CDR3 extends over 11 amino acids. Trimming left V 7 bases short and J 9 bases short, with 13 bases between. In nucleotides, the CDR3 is TGCAGCGCCAAGGGGGGCGGCATTCAGTACTTC. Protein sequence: CSAKGGGIQYF.

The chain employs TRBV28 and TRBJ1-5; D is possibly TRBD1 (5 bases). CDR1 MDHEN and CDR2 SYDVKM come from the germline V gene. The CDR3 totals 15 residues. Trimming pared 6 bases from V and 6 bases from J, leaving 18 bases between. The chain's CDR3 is CASSPFRELAQPQHF. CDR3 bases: TGTGCCAGCAGCCCATTCAGGGAATTAGCTCAGCCCCAGCATTTT.

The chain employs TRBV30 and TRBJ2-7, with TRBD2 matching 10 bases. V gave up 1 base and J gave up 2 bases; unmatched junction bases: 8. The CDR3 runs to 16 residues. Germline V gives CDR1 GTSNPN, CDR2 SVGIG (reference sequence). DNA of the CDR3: TGTGCCTGGAGTGGAGGGGACACTAGCGGGGCCTACGAGCAGTACTTC. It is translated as CAWSGGDTSGAYEQYF.

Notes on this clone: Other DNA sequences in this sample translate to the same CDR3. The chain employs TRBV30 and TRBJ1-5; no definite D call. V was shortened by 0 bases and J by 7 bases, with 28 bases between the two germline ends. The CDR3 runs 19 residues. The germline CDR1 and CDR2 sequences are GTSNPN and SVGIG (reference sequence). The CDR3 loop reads CAWSVNKVIGLANNQPQHF. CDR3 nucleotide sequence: TGTGCCTGGAGTGTAAACAAAGTTATAGGACTAGCCAACAACCAGCCCCAGCATTTT.

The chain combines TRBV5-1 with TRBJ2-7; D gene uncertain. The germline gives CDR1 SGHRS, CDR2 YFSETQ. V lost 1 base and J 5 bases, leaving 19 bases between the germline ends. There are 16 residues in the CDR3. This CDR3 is CASSLSRSSPVHEQYF. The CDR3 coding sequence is TGCGCCAGCAGCTTGTCCCGGTCCTCTCCGGTCCACGAGCAGTACTTC.